The 14 T cell receptor beta chains presented below share a single source sample, sequenced in a study of blood T cell repertoires in COVID-19. Assay: immunoSEQ multiplex PCR; the TCRdb copy retains only in-frame clones and omits some. The data show over 60,000 clones, with about 91% seen just once and around 4.9% held by the top ten. The sequencing input was peripheral blood. These TCRs come from a woman in her forties or fifties with active COVID-19.

The V gene is TRBV9, the J gene TRBJ2-2, with 8 bases aligning to TRBD1. Looked up from germline, CDR1 is SGDLS and CDR2 is YYNGEE. CDR3 size: 15 residues. V lost 3 bases to trimming and J lost 6 bases; unmatched junction nucleotides: 7. CDR3 DNA sequence: TGTGCCAGCAGCGCCACAGGGGGAGCAGCCGGGGAGCTGTTTTTT. Encoded protein: CASSATGGAAGELFF.

The chain links TRBV5-1 to TRBJ1-1; D remains unclear. The germline V gene has CDR1 SGHRS and CDR2 YFSETQ. CDR3 length: 14 amino acids. Trimming took off 0 bases at V and 2 bases at J, with 8 bases between the two ends. The CDR3 coding sequence is TGCGCCAGCAGCTTGGGTGCGGGAAACACTGAAGCTTTCTTT. Protein sequence: CASSLGAGNTEAFF.

The CDR3 spells CAWSGGGSQYF. The CDR3 nucleotides read TGTGCCTGGAGTGGAGGTGGATCGCAGTATTTT. The J gene is TRBJ2-3, the V gene TRBV30; no firm D call. CDR1 and CDR2 (germline): GTSNPN, SVGIG (reference sequence). The CDR3 totals 11 residues. V dropped 1 base and J dropped 10 bases, with 9 bases sitting between them.

The rearrangement links TRBV7-9 to TRBJ2-4; a weak D match, TRBD1 (6 bases). The germline V gene has CDR1 SEHNR and CDR2 FQNEAQ (reference sequence). V was shortened by 5 bases and J by 0 bases, with 14 bases between the two germline ends. The CDR3 is 16 residues long. The CDR3 nucleotides read TGTGCCAGCAGCAGAACAGGGCCTCTAGCCAAAAACATTCAGTACTTC. Its protein is CASSRTGPLAKNIQYF.

This rearrangement joins TRBV5-1 to TRBJ2-1, with TRBD2 matching over 12 bases. The J segment lost 6 bases and the V segment lost 3 bases, leaving 4 bases of the junction unmatched. The CDR3 has 15 residues. Per germline, CDR1 SGHRS and CDR2 YFSETQ. The CDR3 reads CASSWTSGIPNEQFF. CDR3 nucleotide sequence: TGCGCCAGCAGCTGGACTAGCGGGATCCCCAATGAGCAGTTCTTC.

The sample holds one count of this clone. J is TRBJ2-7 and V is TRBV6-2 or TRBV6-3, with 9 bases that match TRBD2. This CDR3 region has 15 residues. From germline, CDR1 is MNHEY and CDR2 SVGEGT. V lost 1 base and J lost 2; bases outside the gene matches: 3. The CDR3 DNA follows: TGTGCCAGCAGTTACTTCCGCGGGAGGGCCTACGAGCAGTACTTC. This sequence encodes CASSYFRGRAYEQYF.

The rearrangement links TRBV14 to TRBJ1-6; 8 bases match TRBD1. The CDR3 is 15 residues long. Germline V gene sequence: CDR1 SGHDN, CDR2 FVKESK. The J segment lost 6 bases and the V segment lost 1 base, leaving 2 bases of the junction unmatched. The CDR3 region has the DNA TGTGCCAGCAGCCAAGGACAGGGGTTTAATTCACCCCTCCACTTT. This gives the protein CASSQGQGFNSPLHF.

The chain combines TRBV18 with TRBJ1-1, with a tentative D call TRBD1 (6 bases). In germline, CDR1 is KGHSH, CDR2 LQKENI. The CDR3 runs to 15 residues. V was shortened by 2 bases and J by 3 bases, with 13 bases between the two germline ends. The CDR3 loop reads CASSPGGHLDTEAFF. In DNA form, the CDR3 reads TGTGCCAGCTCACCAGGGGGACATCTGGACACTGAAGCTTTCTTT. The full variable domain, its missing parts supplied by reference TRBV18 and TRBJ1-1, is NAGVMQNPRHLVRRRGQEARLRCSPMKGHSHVYWYRQLPEEGLKFMVYLQKENIIDESGMPKERFSAEFPKEGPSILRIQQVVRGDSAAYFCASSPGGHLDTEAFFGQGTRLTVV.

The rearrangement uses TRBV5-1 and TRBJ2-5, with TRBD2 matching over 9 bases. The CDR3 is 16 amino acids. Germline V gives CDR1 SGHRS, CDR2 YFSETQ. Trimming cost V 4 bases and J 4 bases; bases outside gene matches: 11. Written as DNA, the CDR3 is TGCGCCAGCAGCAGGGATAGCGGGAGCCCCAGAGAGACCCAGTACTTC. This codes for CASSRDSGSPRETQYF.

The chain links TRBV29-1 to TRBJ2-4, with D maybe TRBD2 (7 bases). V lost 4 bases to trimming and J lost 7 bases, with 8 bases between them. The germline V gene encodes CDR1 SQVTM and CDR2 ANQGSEA. The length of the CDR3 is 11 residues. For the CDR3, the DNA is TGCAGCGTTGGGGGGGGCAACATTCAGTACTTC. Its translation: CSVGGGNIQYF.

The J gene is TRBJ2-2, the V gene TRBV4-2; the D gene is possibly TRBD2 (5 bases). The CDR3 extends over 17 amino acids. Germline values: CDR1 LGHNA, CDR2 YNFKEQ. Trimming stripped 1 base from V and 2 bases from J, with 14 bases between. CDR3 protein: CASSQAMLAANTGELFF. Here the CDR3 DNA reads TGTGCCAGCAGCCAAGCTATGCTAGCAGCAAACACCGGGGAGCTGTTTTTT.

This clone was detected once. The chain joins TRBV4-1 to TRBJ2-2; 7 positions agree with TRBD2. V was pared by 3 bases and J by 7 bases, with 2 bases of the junction left unmatched. This CDR3 contains 13 residues. Per the germline V gene, CDR1 is MGHRA and CDR2 is YSYEKL. CDR3 in amino acids: CASSQSGIGELFF. In DNA, the CDR3 is TGCGCCAGCAGCCAGAGCGGGATCGGGGAGCTGTTTTTT.

V gene TRBV30 combines with J gene TRBJ1-1; D possibly corresponds to TRBD1 (6 bases). The CDR3 totals 13 residues. V was clipped by 2 bases and J by 3 bases, with 10 bases between them. CDR1 is GTSNPN and CDR2 is SVGIG in the germline V gene (reference sequence). CDR3 bases: TGTGCCTGGAGTCCTTCAGGGGACACTGAAGCTTTCTTT. Translated: CAWSPSGDTEAFF.

As for this clone: This same CDR3 is encoded by further DNA sequences in the sample. The chain employs TRBV5-1 and TRBJ2-7, with TRBD1 matching over 8 bases. J gave up 3 bases and V 0 bases, and 2 bases lay outside the gene matches. The CDR3 covers 14 residues. Germline assignment: CDR1 SGHRS and CDR2 YFSETQ. CDR3 residues: CASSLEGQGYEQYF. For the CDR3, the DNA is TGCGCCAGCAGCTTGGAAGGACAGGGCTACGAGCAGTACTTC.